This TCR beta chain emerged from a study of shared clonotypes between healthy human individuals. Background on the study: Every donor yielded three CD4 naive, three CD4 memory, two CD8 naive and one CD8 memory plate. Overall study findings and caveats: The authors sampled blood alone, and tissue repertoires likely differ.

Worth noting for this clone: The antigen is unknown.

Assay used: immunoSEQ multiplex PCR; TCRdb lists only in-frame clones, some missing. The repertoire holds about 1.1 million clones, approximately 80% seen once, with roughly 0.56% in the top ten. In germline, CDR1 is MDHEN, CDR2 SYDVKM. Trimming removed 10 bases from V and 5 bases from J, with 14 bases in between. The CDR3 totals 13 residues. The genes are TRBV28 and TRBJ1-4, with D perhaps TRBD1 (5 bases). The material sequenced was memory CD4+ T cells from PBMCs. The subset: CD45RA-negative fraction. This TCR was sampled from a young man in good health. Some clones in this sample may be carry-over from other donors' samples. CDR3 protein: CAIRGGGNEKLFF. CDR3 DNA: TGTGCCATCCGTGGGGGGGGGAATGAAAAACTGTTTTTT. Based on the CDR3 plus reference TRBV28 and TRBJ1-4, the full variable domain is DVKVTQSSRYLVKRTGEKVFLECVQDMDHENMFWYRQDPGLGLRLIYFSYDVKMKEKGDIPEGYSVSREKKERFSLILESASTNQTSMYLCAIRGGGNEKLFFGSGTQLSVL.